These 29 T cell receptor beta chains share one sample of origin, sequenced in a study of beta chain features in type 1 diabetes (dated by TCRdb to 2016 to 2019). Library preparation was by the immunoSEQ multiplex PCR assay. The entire amount of isolated RNA was reverse transcribed using the High Capacity cDNA Reverse Transcription Kit, so the sequenced TCRB transcripts were expressed ones. TCRdb retrieved this table from immuneACCESS and kept in-frame rearrangements only. Not all clones are present; in checked studies, unresolved V genes account for under half, and no reason is known for the remainder. The sample records 140,000 to 150,000 clones, roughly 50% of which are singletons. Approximately 0.4% of the sample belongs to the ten largest clones. Sequenced sample: Tregs from blood. The sample's cell subset or site label is to be understood as: regulatory CD4+ T cells. The receptor set was obtained from a man in his late teens or twenties in good health.

V usage is TRBV19 and J usage is TRBJ1-2; 7 bases align to TRBD1. V was pared by 9 bases and J by 0 bases, with 4 bases of the junction left unmatched. Looked up from germline, CDR1 is LNHDA and CDR2 is SQIVND (reference sequence). CDR3 length: 13 amino acids. The CDR3 region is CASRDSPNYGYTF. The CDR3 DNA is TGTGCCAGCCGGGACAGCCCTAACTATGGCTACACCTTC.

The chain joins TRBV5-6 to TRBJ2-1; 10 bases align to TRBD1. Germline V lookup: CDR1 SGHDT, CDR2 YYEEEE. The CDR3 has 15 amino acids. Trimming at V came to 5 bases and at J to 5 bases, leaving 7 bases not matched to a gene. Here the CDR3 reads CASRTMGQGNNEQFF. The CDR3 DNA reads as TGTGCCAGCAGGACTATGGGACAGGGGAACAATGAGCAGTTCTTC.

The chain joins TRBV4-1 to TRBJ2-5; TRBD1 aligns across 10 bases. The CDR3 totals 19 residues. V was clipped by 0 bases and J by 3 bases; unmatched bases: 13. The V gene's germline CDR1 is MGHRA and CDR2 YSYEKL. CDR3 amino acids: CASSQDPRGVGQGEETQYF. The CDR3 DNA reads as TGCGCCAGCAGCCAAGACCCCAGGGGGGTTGGACAGGGGGAAGAGACCCAGTACTTC.

The V gene is TRBV7-2, the J gene TRBJ1-1; unclear D gene. Looked up from germline, CDR1 is SGHTA and CDR2 is FQGNSA. Trimming stripped 2 bases from V and 11 bases from J, with 9 bases between. CDR3 length equals 11 residues. The CDR3 DNA reads as TGTGCCAGCAGCTTACACGAAGAGGCTTTCTTT. It translates to CASSLHEEAFF.

The chain links TRBV19 to TRBJ1-1; D is unclear. In germline, CDR1 is LNHDA, CDR2 SQIVND (reference sequence). V lost 3 bases to trimming and J lost 0 bases, with 8 bases between them. CDR3 size: 14 residues. The CDR3, as DNA: TGTGCCAGTAGTATGAAGAGGTTGAACACTGAAGCTTTCTTT. Its translation: CASSMKRLNTEAFF.

In its sample, this clone was seen a few times. V is TRBV6-6 and J is TRBJ2-3, with TRBD2 as a possible D gene (5 bases). The length of the CDR3 is 13 residues. CDR1 MNHNY and CDR2 SVGAGI come from the germline V gene (reference sequence). The V end was cut by 6 bases, the J end by 1 base, with 8 bases between. CDR3 DNA sequence: TGTGCCAGCAGCGGACTGCGCACAGATACGCAGTATTTT. It translates to CASSGLRTDTQYF.

This clone appeared a single time. The chain couples TRBV6-4 to TRBJ1-2; 7 positions agree with TRBD1. Trimming at V came to 6 bases and at J to 3 bases, leaving 4 bases not matched to a gene. The CDR3 has 13 amino acids. The V gene's germline CDR1 is MRHNA and CDR2 SNTAGT. CDR3 in DNA: TGTGCCAGCAGGCTAACAGGGGACTATGGCTACACCTTC. This sequence encodes CASRLTGDYGYTF.

This clone came up a few times. The CDR3 DNA sequence: TGTGCCAGCAGCCAAAACCTAGCGGGAGTCTACAATGAGCAGTTCTTC. Translated: CASSQNLAGVYNEQFF. The chain joins TRBV4-2 to TRBJ2-1; 10 bases fit TRBD2. Germline V gene sequence: CDR1 LGHNA, CDR2 YNFKEQ. Germline trimming cut 2 bases from V and 3 bases from J; bases unmatched to any gene: 4. There are 16 residues in the CDR3.

The V gene is TRBV7-9, the J gene TRBJ1-1; TRBD1 aligns across 12 bases. V was pared by 5 bases and J by 4 bases, with 8 bases of the junction left unmatched. CDR3 length: 16 amino acids. CDR1 SEHNR and CDR2 FQNEAQ come from the germline V gene (reference sequence). Here the CDR3 reads CASSPGTGGWSTEAFF. CDR3 DNA sequence: TGTGCCAGCAGCCCGGGGACAGGGGGCTGGAGCACTGAAGCTTTCTTT. Full variable domain (remainder filled in from reference TRBV7-9 and TRBJ1-1): DTGVSQNPRHKITKRGQNVTFRCDPISEHNRLYWYRQTLGQGPEFLTYFQNEAQLEKSRLLSDRFSAERPKGSFSTLEIQRTEQGDSAMYLCASSPGTGGWSTEAFFGQGTRLTVV.

This sequence joins TRBV6-5 and TRBJ1-1; TRBD1 is a possible D gene (5 bases). The CDR3 consists of 14 residues. Per the germline V gene, CDR1 is MNHEY and CDR2 is SVGAGI. Trimming left V 10 bases short and J 0 bases short, with 15 bases between. DNA for the CDR3: TGTGCCACGCTGGGCGGACATATGAACACTGAAGCTTTCTTT. Its protein is CATLGGHMNTEAFF.

This clone came up a few times. This chain uses TRBV30 with TRBJ1-4; 8 nucleotides align to TRBD1. V lost 1 base to trimming and J lost 8 bases; unmatched junction nucleotides: 0. CDR1 and CDR2 (germline): GTSNPN, SVGIG (reference sequence). This CDR3 is 12 amino acids long. Written as DNA, the CDR3 is TGTGCCTGGAGTGGACAGGGGGAAAAACTGTTTTTT. Its protein product is CAWSGQGEKLFF.

The chain carries TRBV10-3 and TRBJ2-6; unclear D gene. The V end was cut by 6 bases, the J end by 4 bases, with 10 bases between. Germline loops: CDR1 ENHRY, CDR2 SYGVKD. The CDR3 is 14 amino acids. The DNA of the CDR3 is TGTGCCATCAGAAGTAGCTCCGGGGCCAACGTCCTGACTTTC. It is translated as CAIRSSSGANVLTF.

The chain links TRBV7-2 to TRBJ2-3; 10 bases are a match to TRBD2. V lost 4 bases to trimming and J lost 0 bases; unmatched junction nucleotides: 7. The CDR3 totals 17 residues. CDR1 is SGHTA, CDR2 FQGNSA, per germline. The CDR3 bases are TGTGCCAGCAGCTCAAGCGGGGGACTAGCGAGCACAGATACGCAGTATTTT. It yields the protein CASSSSGGLASTDTQYF.

This clone was detected only a few times. This chain links TRBV19 with TRBJ2-5, with 10 bases lining up with TRBD2. Germline V lookup: CDR1 LNHDA, CDR2 SQIVND (reference sequence). The length of the CDR3 is 13 residues. V lost 6 bases and J lost 5; bases outside the gene matches: 3. This CDR3 reads CASRSGGAETQYF. The CDR3 DNA is TGTGCCAGTAGGAGCGGGGGGGCTGAGACCCAGTACTTC.

This chain links TRBV7-2 with TRBJ2-5; D is perhaps TRBD1 (6 bases). Germline loops: CDR1 SGHTA, CDR2 FQGNSA. The CDR3 runs to 16 residues. Between the trimmed V and J ends, which lost 1 base and 1 base, there was a span of 13 bases. For the CDR3, the DNA is TGTGCCAGCAGCTTAGGGACAGCCACCTTCCAAGAGACCCAGTACTTC. Its protein is CASSLGTATFQETQYF.

This clone has only a few counts. This sequence joins TRBV27 and TRBJ1-2; D is possibly TRBD1 (5 bases). In germline, CDR1 is MNHEY, CDR2 SMNVEV (reference sequence). Trimming removed 0 bases from V and 5 bases from J, with 10 bases in between. There are 14 residues in the CDR3. The DNA for the CDR3 is TGTGCCAGCAGTTTATCGAAGGGGCGGTATGGCTACACCTTC. Its protein product is CASSLSKGRYGYTF.

The table lists this clone with a count of one. The gene calls are TRBV7-2 and TRBJ2-2, with 7 bases lining up with TRBD2. The CDR3 is made up of 17 amino acids. Germline CDR1 reads SGHTA; CDR2 reads FQGNSA. V shed 5 bases and J 5 bases; nucleotides not matched to a gene: 14. CDR3 sequence reads: CASSPGGSGMLTGELFF. CDR3 bases: TGTGCCAGCAGCCCCGGGGGGTCCGGGATGCTGACCGGGGAGCTGTTTTTT.

This clone was detected only a few times. This chain links TRBV28 with TRBJ2-7, with 13 positions matching TRBD2. The CDR3 is 16 residues long. V trimming: 4 bases; J trimming: 4 bases; junction bases outside the gene matches: 7. In germline, CDR1 is MDHEN, CDR2 SYDVKM. The chain's CDR3 is CASSSVTSGRSYEQYF. The DNA for the CDR3 is TGTGCCAGCAGTTCCGTGACTAGCGGGAGGTCTTACGAGCAGTACTTC.

V and J are TRBV7-8 and TRBJ1-2, with D maybe TRBD1 (5 bases). With 11 bases removed from V and 2 bases from J, the gap between germline ends came to 12 bases. The CDR3 runs to 12 residues. Germline CDR1 reads SGHVS; CDR2 reads FQNEAQ. The CDR3 nucleotides are TGTGCCTCACGCAGGGAAAACTATGGCTACACCTTC. It translates to CASRRENYGYTF.

Details on this clone: This specimen includes other DNA sequences encoding the same CDR3. This chain links TRBV5-4 with TRBJ2-3, with 7 bases lining up with TRBD1. Germline CDR1 and CDR2: SGHNT and YYREEE (reference sequence). V shed 6 bases, J shed 0 bases, and the junction held 4 bases outside the gene matches. The CDR3 runs to 14 residues. The CDR3 loop is CASKGAPSTDTQYF. The CDR3 DNA follows: TGTGCCAGCAAGGGGGCGCCTAGCACAGATACGCAGTATTTT.

For this clone: A read error may account for a junction end that differs from germline. The rearrangement links TRBV7-9 to TRBJ2-1, with TRBD2 identical over 8 bases. The CDR3 spans 13 residues. Germline V gives CDR1 SEHNR, CDR2 FQNEAQ (reference sequence). The CDR3 reads CASTLPEAGGLLF. Written as DNA, the CDR3 is TGTGCCAGCACCCTCCCTGAGGCGGGAGGATTGCTCTTC.

V usage is TRBV18 and J usage is TRBJ2-3, with 8 nucleotides matching TRBD1. Germline V lookup: CDR1 KGHSH, CDR2 LQKENI. Trimming cost V 3 bases and J 5 bases; bases outside gene matches: 16. The CDR3 extends over 18 amino acids. CDR3 region: CASSPFAAGGTGGDTQYF. Here the CDR3 DNA reads TGTGCCAGCTCACCGTTTGCTGCAGGGGGCACAGGTGGAGATACGCAGTATTTT.

The V and J genes are TRBV18 and TRBJ1-1; D might be TRBD1 (6 bases). This CDR3 is 14 amino acids long. Per the germline V gene, CDR1 is KGHSH and CDR2 is LQKENI. The V gene lost 3 bases and the J gene lost 5 bases, with 13 bases spanning the gap. This chain's CDR3 is CASSPNRVGTEAFF. CDR3 DNA sequence: TGTGCCAGCTCACCCAACAGGGTGGGGACTGAAGCTTTCTTT.

This clone has only a few counts. The J gene is TRBJ2-1, the V gene TRBV27; 8 nucleotides agree with TRBD1. The germline gives CDR1 MNHEY, CDR2 SMNVEV (reference sequence). The CDR3 loop spans 12 amino acids. V shed 5 bases, J shed 10 bases, and the junction held 4 bases outside the gene matches. CDR3 sequence: CASSARTGEQFF. The DNA for the CDR3 is TGTGCCAGCAGTGCGCGGACAGGGGAGCAGTTCTTC.

A word on this clone: This sample also contains other DNA sequences that code for the same CDR3. This chain connects TRBV5-1 to TRBJ2-2, with D perhaps matching TRBD1 (6 bases). Trimming took off 4 bases at V and 2 bases at J, with 9 bases between the two ends. Germline CDR1 and CDR2: SGHRS and YFSETQ. The CDR3 has 14 amino acids. DNA for the CDR3: TGCGCCAGCAGCCCGGACAGCAACACCGGGGAGCTGTTTTTT. This codes for CASSPDSNTGELFF.

This clone was counted between two and nine times. This chain's CDR3 is CASSLGPSTYEQYF. Written as DNA, the CDR3 is TGTGCCAGCAGCTTAGGGCCTAGCACCTACGAGCAGTACTTC. This chain links TRBV7-2 with TRBJ2-7, with D possibly matching TRBD2 (5 bases). The germline V gene encodes CDR1 SGHTA and CDR2 FQGNSA. The CDR3 extends over 14 amino acids. Trimming shortened V by 1 base and J by 2 bases, and 9 bases separated the two germline ends.

This clone was seen a few times. J is TRBJ2-5 and V is TRBV2, with a possible D match to TRBD1 (5 bases). In germline, CDR1 is SNHLY, CDR2 FYNNEI. V was trimmed by 6 bases and J by 5 bases, leaving 13 bases between them. The CDR3 runs 13 residues. The CDR3 nucleotides read TGTGCCAGCAGGGGAAGGGGTGGGGAGACCCAGTACTTC. It specifies CASRGRGGETQYF.

This sequence joins TRBV7-3 and TRBJ2-7; 7 bases map to TRBD1. This CDR3 has 14 amino acids. Germline V CDR1 and CDR2: SGHTA, FQGTGA. Trimming took 5 bases from V and 7 from J; bases not matched to a gene: 11. CDR3 loop: CASSLEGQIGEQYF. DNA for the CDR3: TGTGCCAGCAGCCTCGAGGGACAGATTGGAGAGCAGTACTTC.

The gene calls are TRBV5-4 and TRBJ2-1; a weak D match, TRBD2 (5 bases). V was clipped by 5 bases and J by 4 bases, with 13 bases between them. The CDR3 covers 14 residues. Germline-derived CDR1 and CDR2 are SGHNT and YYREEE (reference sequence). DNA for the CDR3: TGTGCCAGCAGGCCGGGAACGCCGTACAATGAGCAGTTCTTC. Amino acid sequence: CASRPGTPYNEQFF.